The clone carrying this T cell receptor (beta chain) has more than one count but fewer than ten. Antigen unknown. This sample is part of a study of blood T cells in healthy people across ages. General study results and limits: Higher naive T cell percentage went strongly together with higher TCR beta diversity.

Isolation of PBMCs gave at least 7 million cells per sample. The CDR3 has 14 residues. V lost 5 bases and J 4 bases, leaving 14 bases between the germline ends. Germline V lookup: CDR1 LGHNA, CDR2 YSLEER. PCR was performed a second time for about 7 to 12 cycles using a sample-barcoded 5' primer and a J-beta primer mix. A template-switch adaptor that had 12 random nucleotides put a tag on each cDNA molecule. TCRdb re-called the 5' RACE reads through MiXCR, storing one row per CDR3 protein. The data show over a million distinct CDR3 sequences, less than 45% seen once. The sample comprised blood. The V gene is TRBV4-3, the J gene TRBJ1-1, with D uncertain. The TCR originated in a woman between 18 and 30 years old in good health. The CDR3, as DNA: TGCGCCAGCAGCGCCAGCCGGAGTGGCACTGAAGCTTTCTTT. It translates to CASSASRSGTEAFF.